This T cell receptor beta chain was retrieved from a study of response to subunit inactivated influenza vaccine. Study outcomes and limitations: Authors suggested each seasonal influenza vaccination recruits few new T cells.

This CDR3 spans 12 amino acids. V lost 0 bases and J 4 bases, leaving 5 bases between the germline ends. CDR1 is DFQATT and CDR2 is SNEGSKA in the germline V gene (reference sequence). To note about this clonotype: Its antigen is undetermined.

TCRdb re-derived calls from the RT-PCR reads in MiXCR, one entry per CDR3 protein. The data show under 800,000 distinct CDR3 sequences, approximately 14% seen once. This sequence was found in a man aged 50-59 years who received an inactivated influenza vaccine. Here the sequenced sample was PBMCs from blood, taken around 14 days before vaccination. The rearrangement links TRBV20-1 to TRBJ2-3; no firm D call. The CDR3 DNA reads TGCAGTGCTAGAGATCTGTCAGATACGCAGTATTTT. Translation gives CSARDLSDTQYF.